This entry is about one T cell receptor beta chain. This clone's antigen is unknown. No base quality values were provided; no much bigger clone lies one nucleotide off. This sample is part of a study of blood T cell repertoires in COVID-19 (dated by TCRdb to 2018 to 2021). In terms of the full investigation: Samples from collaborators originated in the United States, Italy and Spain and spanned both the acute and convalescent phases of COVID-19. The dataset comprised deeply sampled blood TCRbeta repertoires from subjects exposed to, actively infected with, or recovered from COVID-19. The repertoires were made available in a free public database intended to serve as a resource for research on the immune response to SARS-CoV-2. The sample metadata nearly always contained a de-identified subject ID, COVID-19 status, age in years and sex. Samples were obtained from the ongoing ImmuneRACE study (first 160 participants) and from 950 to 1,500 subjects provided by 6 global collaborators. Where available, HLA class I and class II types were obtained from metadata supplied by the sample provider rather than from assay-based typing. The prospective study material was composed of cDNA or gDNA derived from T cells, B-cell-depleted T cells, or PBMCs. Study-level results and caveats: The quantity of clinical and demographic metadata differed by source and by participant and was supplied without curation.

TCRbeta CDR3 regions were amplified from genomic DNA using the immunoSEQ Assay, a bias-controlled multiplex PCR. The source study handled its data this way. The number of nucleated cells in each sample was estimated from the amplification of reference gene primers within the assay. To quantify the absolute abundance of each unique TCRbeta CDR3 rearrangement, sequence reads were collapsed and filtered. Productive Simpson clonality was computed per sample as the square root of Simpson's diversity index over productive rearrangements. TCRdb re-hosts the immuneACCESS table, in-frame sequences only. Its copies lack some clones; in the studies checked, an unresolved V gene accounts for under half of them, and the cause for the rest is not known. V, J and clone size reflect that table, while D and trimming were determined from the DNA. A total of a few hundred thousand clones appear in this sample, around 90% of them only once. The ten biggest clones cover under 9% of the sample.

Whole blood was collected in K2EDTA tubes by collaborating institutions according to the institutions' own protocols. For TCRbeta analysis, collaborators shipped samples as frozen whole blood, isolated PBMCs, or DNA extracted from either of those sample types. V is reduced by 4 bases and J by 1 base, leaving a spacing of 14 bases between them. The CDR3 covers 15 residues, taking in both the cysteine and the phenylalanine. Only the CDR3 part of the read is kept: 45 bases, read in frame from the first base. CDR1 MNHEY and CDR2 SVGAGI were looked up in the germline V gene. In this chain, TRBV6-5 is recombined with TRBJ2-7; TRBD2 is perhaps the D gene, given 5 matching bases. Material: peripheral blood. This clonotype was sampled from a woman in her seventies with active or convalescent COVID-19. The CDR3 region has the sequence CASSWSPTGSYEQYF. The sequenced DNA is TGTGCCAGCAGTTGGTCTCCGACGGGGTCCTACGAGCAGTACTTC.